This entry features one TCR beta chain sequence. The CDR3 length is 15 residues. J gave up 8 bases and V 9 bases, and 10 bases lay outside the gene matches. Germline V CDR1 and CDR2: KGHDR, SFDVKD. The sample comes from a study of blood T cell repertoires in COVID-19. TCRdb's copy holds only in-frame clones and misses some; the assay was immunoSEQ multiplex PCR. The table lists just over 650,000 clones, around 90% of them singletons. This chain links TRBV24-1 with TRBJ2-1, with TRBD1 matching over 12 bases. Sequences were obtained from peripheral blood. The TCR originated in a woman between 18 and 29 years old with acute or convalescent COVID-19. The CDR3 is CATGGRDRGHDEQFF. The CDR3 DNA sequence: TGTGCCACCGGGGGCCGGGACAGGGGGCACGATGAGCAGTTCTTC.